These 26 T cell receptor beta chains were sequenced from one sample in a study of blood T cell repertoires in COVID-19. Only in-frame clones appear in the TCRdb table, and some are missing; sequencing was by immunoSEQ multiplex PCR. Of hundreds of thousands of clones detected, 65% to 90% appear once; the ten largest clones hold 7.2%. The specimen sequenced was peripheral blood. The receptors originated from a human donor in a cohort sampled during active COVID-19.

The chain recombines TRBV6-5 with TRBJ1-2; no clear D. The germline V gene has CDR1 MNHEY and CDR2 SVGAGI. This CDR3 has 12 amino acids. The V end was cut by 7 bases, the J end by 3 bases, with 9 bases between. CDR3 sequence: CASKWRDYGYTF. CDR3 sequence (DNA): TGTGCCAGCAAATGGAGGGACTATGGCTACACCTTC.

V and J are TRBV7-9 and TRBJ2-7; no definite D call. The germline V gene has CDR1 SEHNR and CDR2 FQNEAQ (reference sequence). Trimming removed 4 bases from V and 5 bases from J, with 24 bases in between. There are 17 residues in the CDR3. CDR3 sequence (DNA): TGTGCCAGCAGCTCTCTCACGGTGCTAGATGGCCAGAACGAGCAGTACTTC. Its translation: CASSSLTVLDGQNEQYF.

This chain links TRBV20-1 with TRBJ1-1; D unresolved. Germline V gene data show CDR1 as DFQATT and CDR2 as SNEGSKA (reference sequence). This CDR3 has 13 residues. V shed 3 bases and J shed 3 bases, with 11 bases lying between them. The CDR3 bases are TGCAGTGCTAGTACGGGTATCGACACTGAAGCTTTCTTT. Protein product: CSASTGIDTEAFF.

The chain couples TRBV5-1 to TRBJ1-1, with D maybe TRBD1 (6 bases). Germline CDR1 and CDR2: SGHRS and YFSETQ. This CDR3 is built from 14 residues. V lost 2 bases and J lost 0, with 8 bases in between. The CDR3 protein is CASSFGQLNTEAFF. The CDR3 DNA reads as TGCGCCAGCAGCTTCGGACAGCTGAACACTGAAGCTTTCTTT. The full variable domain, rest sourced from reference TRBV5-1 and TRBJ1-1, is KAGVTQTPRYLIKTRGQQVTLSCSPISGHRSVSWYQQTPGQGLQFLFEYFSETQRNKGNFPGRFSGRQFSNSRSEMNVSTLELGDSALYLCASSFGQLNTEAFFGQGTRLTVV.

The CDR3 region is CASTRDRSEAFF. DNA for the CDR3: TGTGCCAGCACCAGGGACAGGAGTGAAGCTTTCTTT. This chain connects TRBV5-4 to TRBJ1-1, with 8 bases that match TRBD1. J was trimmed by 7 bases and V by 6 bases; bases with no gene match: 5. Germline CDR1 and CDR2: SGHNT and YYREEE (reference sequence). There are 12 residues in the CDR3.

The J gene is TRBJ1-1, the V gene TRBV15; D may be TRBD1 (5 bases). Germline loops: CDR1 LNHNV, CDR2 YYDKDF (reference sequence). Trimming left V 5 bases short and J 4 bases short, with 11 bases between. CDR3 size: 13 residues. CDR3 nucleotides: TGTGCCACCAGCTTTCAGGGCGGCACTGAAGCTTTCTTT. This encodes CATSFQGGTEAFF.

V and J are TRBV3-1 (or the pseudogene TRBV3-2) and TRBJ1-2; 10 bases fit TRBD1. With V trimmed by 4 bases and J by 3 bases, 2 bases remained unmatched. The CDR3 is 14 amino acids. Germline loops: CDR1 LGHDT, CDR2 YNNKEL (reference sequence). CDR3 residues: CASSRGQGDYGYTF. The CDR3 nucleotides read TGTGCCAGCAGCCGAGGACAGGGGGACTATGGCTACACCTTC.

This clone was detected a few times. The chain couples TRBV7-3 to TRBJ2-3, with 11 bases matching TRBD2. V lost 2 bases, J lost 6 bases, and 4 bases stayed unmatched. The CDR3 length is 15 residues. Germline V gene lookup returns CDR1 SGHTA and CDR2 FQGTGA. The CDR3 nucleotides read TGTGCCAGCAGCTTAGCACTAGCGGGGGTGGATACGCAGTATTTT. The encoded protein is CASSLALAGVDTQYF.

J is TRBJ2-7 and V is TRBV9, with 10 bases lining up with TRBD1. This CDR3 is 18 amino acids long. Germline V CDR1 and CDR2: SGDLS, YYNGEE. The V and J ends lost 3 bases and 0 bases, in that order; junction bases with no gene match: 12. CDR3 nucleotide sequence: TGTGCCAGCAGCGGACCGGGACAGGGGCCCACACTCTCCTACGAGCAGTACTTC. It specifies CASSGPGQGPTLSYEQYF.

In the case of this clone: Distinct nucleotide sequences in the sample also encode this CDR3. This chain joins TRBV7-3 and TRBJ1-6; 10 bases fit TRBD1. This CDR3 has 15 residues. With V trimmed by 1 base and J by 9 bases, 3 bases remained unmatched. Germline assignment: CDR1 SGHTA and CDR2 FQGTGA. The CDR3 spells CASSLRGTGVSPLHF. DNA of the CDR3: TGTGCCAGCAGCTTAAGGGGGACAGGGGTTTCACCCCTCCACTTT.

This clone was seen only once. The V call is TRBV7-7, the J call TRBJ2-5; TRBD2 is a possible D gene (6 bases). Trimming took off 4 bases at V and 4 bases at J, with 10 bases between the two ends. Germline CDR1 reads SSHAT; CDR2 reads FNYEAQ (reference sequence). This CDR3 comprises 13 residues. The CDR3 sequence is CASSSIGGETQYF. Written as DNA, the CDR3 is TGTGCCAGCAGCTCCATCGGGGGAGAGACCCAGTACTTC.

Notes on this clone: It is likely a read error: a sequence one base away is far more abundant. The same CDR3 arises from other DNA sequences in this sample as well. This chain joins TRBV11-2 and TRBJ2-7, with 7 positions matching TRBD1. The CDR3 is made up of 12 amino acids. The trim removed 5 bases at V and 5 bases at J, leaving 3 bases unmatched. The germline V gene encodes CDR1 SGHAT and CDR2 FQNNGV. In DNA, the CDR3 is TGTGCCAGCAGCCGGGACAGAGACGAGCAGTACTTC. Protein sequence: CASSRDRDEQYF.

This chain uses TRBV5-1 with TRBJ1-4, with TRBD1 identical over 9 bases. The germline V gene has CDR1 SGHRS and CDR2 YFSETQ. After removal of 0 bases from V and 5 bases from J, the junction contained 2 bases not matched to a gene. This CDR3 region has 15 residues. The CDR3 DNA sequence: TGCGCCAGCAGCTTGGGGGACAGGGCCAATGAAAAACTGTTTTTT. It encodes CASSLGDRANEKLFF. The whole variable domain, remainder taken from reference TRBV5-1 and TRBJ1-4, is KAGVTQTPRYLIKTRGQQVTLSCSPISGHRSVSWYQQTPGQGLQFLFEYFSETQRNKGNFPGRFSGRQFSNSRSEMNVSTLELGDSALYLCASSLGDRANEKLFFGSGTQLSVL.

This clone was counted only a few times. The rearrangement joins TRBV5-4 to TRBJ1-2; 9 bases are a match to TRBD1. CDR3 length equals 13 residues. The J segment lost 5 bases and the V segment lost 3 bases, leaving 2 bases of the junction unmatched. Germline lookup yields CDR1 SGHNT and CDR2 YYREEE (reference sequence). The DNA for the CDR3 is TGTGCCAGCAGCTACGACAGGGGGTATGGCTACACCTTC. This codes for CASSYDRGYGYTF.

The V gene is TRBV12-5, the J gene TRBJ2-5, with D possibly matching TRBD1 (6 bases). Trimming left V 0 bases short and J 1 base short, with 9 bases between. Germline V lookup: CDR1 LGHNT, CDR2 FRNRAP. The CDR3 runs 15 residues. CDR3 sequence reads: CASGLVPRGQETQYF. CDR3 coding DNA: TGTGCTAGTGGTTTGGTACCCAGGGGCCAAGAGACCCAGTACTTC.

This sequence joins TRBV19 and TRBJ1-5; the D gene is possibly TRBD1 (6 bases). The CDR3 has 14 amino acids. Trimming shortened V by 10 bases and J by 0 bases, and 13 bases separated the two germline ends. Germline CDR1 LNHDA, CDR2 SQIVND (reference sequence). CDR3 protein: CATRTEYSNQPQHF. The CDR3 bases are TGTGCCACCCGGACAGAATATAGCAATCAGCCCCAGCATTTT.

The rearrangement uses TRBV30 and TRBJ2-7; 8 bases match TRBD2. The germline V gene encodes CDR1 GTSNPN and CDR2 SVGIG (reference sequence). V shed 2 bases and J 2 bases; nucleotides not matched to a gene: 11. The length of the CDR3 is 16 residues. The CDR3 nucleotides are TGTGCCTGGAGTCCCTTGCGGGGGGAACCAACCTACGAGCAGTACTTC. It codes for CAWSPLRGEPTYEQYF.

The DNA of the CDR3 is TGTGCCAGCAGCTTAACTCACGGGGGTGACTATGGCTACACCTTC. The encoded protein is CASSLTHGGDYGYTF. The chain has TRBV7-3 and TRBJ1-2; the D gene is possibly TRBD1 (5 bases). V lost 0 bases, J lost 3 bases, and 11 bases lay in between. The CDR3 spans 15 residues. Germline V lookup: CDR1 SGHTA, CDR2 FQGTGA.

The chain employs TRBV19 and TRBJ2-1; 11 bases line up with TRBD2. CDR3 length: 15 residues. V shed 9 bases and J 10 bases; nucleotides not matched to a gene: 14. CDR1 and CDR2 from the germline V gene are LNHDA and SQIVND (reference sequence). For the CDR3, the DNA is TGTGCCAGCGAACCGACTAGCGGGGTGAGTGGGGAGCAGTTCTTC. It yields the protein CASEPTSGVSGEQFF.

This clone has a single count. The gene calls are TRBV6-5 and TRBJ1-5; weak D call: TRBD1 (5 bases). The CDR3 length is 15 residues. CDR1 and CDR2 (germline): MNHEY, SVGAGI. With 6 bases removed from V and 3 bases from J, the gap between germline ends came to 15 bases. The CDR3 protein is CASRGSSGYNQPQHF. CDR3 DNA sequence: TGTGCCAGCAGGGGGTCCTCAGGGTACAATCAGCCCCAGCATTTT.

The chain joins TRBV27 to TRBJ1-4; D might be TRBD1 (6 bases). From germline, CDR1 is MNHEY and CDR2 SMNVEV (reference sequence). CDR3 size: 16 residues. The germline V and J ends were trimmed by 6 bases and 9 bases, with 23 bases remaining between them. CDR3 amino acids: CASRPLSRTVSQKLFF. In nucleotides, the CDR3 is TGTGCCAGCAGACCCCTCTCTCGGACAGTCTCCCAAAAACTGTTTTTT.

The V and J genes are TRBV6-4 and TRBJ1-1, with D tentatively TRBD1 (5 bases). The CDR3 loop spans 14 amino acids. Trimming left V 0 bases short and J 7 bases short, with 12 bases between. CDR1 and CDR2 from the germline V gene are MRHNA and SNTAGT. The CDR3 loop is CASSDSTVGGEAFF. In DNA, the CDR3 is TGTGCCAGCAGTGACTCGACCGTGGGGGGTGAAGCTTTCTTT.

In its sample, this clone was seen a few times. The V gene is TRBV27, the J gene TRBJ1-2; no clear D. CDR1 is MNHEY and CDR2 is SMNVEV in the germline V gene (reference sequence). V lost 6 bases and J lost 3, with 8 bases in between. The CDR3 is 12 amino acids. As DNA, the CDR3 is TGTGCCAGCAGGGGCGGGGACTATGGCTACACCTTC. This encodes CASRGGDYGYTF.

J is TRBJ2-7 and V is TRBV4-1; 7 nucleotides match TRBD1. The CDR3 runs 15 residues. Germline CDR1 and CDR2: MGHRA and YSYEKL. The V segment lost 1 base and the J segment 1 base; nucleotides outside the gene matches: 4. The CDR3 DNA is TGCGCCAGCAGCCAAGTGGACAGGAGGTCCTACGAGCAGTACTTC. This encodes CASSQVDRRSYEQYF.

Here the CDR3 reads CATSDNNGQGAAEEQYF. In DNA form, the CDR3 reads TGTGCCACCAGTGACAATAACGGACAGGGGGCCGCGGAAGAGCAGTACTTC. V gene TRBV24-1 combines with J gene TRBJ2-7; 11 nucleotides match TRBD1. V gave up 4 bases and J gave up 7 bases; unmatched junction bases: 14. Germline assignment: CDR1 KGHDR and CDR2 SFDVKD. The length of the CDR3 is 17 residues.

This chain joins TRBV19 and TRBJ1-5; TRBD1 agrees at 7 bases. Germline values: CDR1 LNHDA, CDR2 SQIVND (reference sequence). The CDR3 loop spans 14 amino acids. V lost 5 bases, J lost 7 bases, and 8 bases stayed unmatched. Here the CDR3 reads CASSHRGIGQPQHF. The DNA of the CDR3 is TGTGCCAGTAGTCACAGGGGAATCGGGCAGCCCCAGCATTTT.